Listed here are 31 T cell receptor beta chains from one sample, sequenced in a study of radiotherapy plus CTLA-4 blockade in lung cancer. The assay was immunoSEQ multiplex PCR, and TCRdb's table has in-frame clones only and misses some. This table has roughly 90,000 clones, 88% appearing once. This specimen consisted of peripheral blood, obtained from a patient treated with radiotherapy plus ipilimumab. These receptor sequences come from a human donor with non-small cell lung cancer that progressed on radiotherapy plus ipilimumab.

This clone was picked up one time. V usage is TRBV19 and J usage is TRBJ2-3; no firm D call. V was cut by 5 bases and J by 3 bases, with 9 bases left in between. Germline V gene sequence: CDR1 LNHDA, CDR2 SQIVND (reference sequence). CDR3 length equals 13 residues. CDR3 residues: CASSRARTDTQYF. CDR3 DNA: TGTGCCAGTAGTCGGGCCCGGACAGATACGCAGTATTTT.

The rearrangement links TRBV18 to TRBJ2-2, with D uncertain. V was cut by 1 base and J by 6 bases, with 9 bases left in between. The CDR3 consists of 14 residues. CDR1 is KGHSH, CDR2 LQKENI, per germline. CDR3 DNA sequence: TGTGCCAGCTCACCACTATCCGTCGCCGGGGAGCTGTTTTTT. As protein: CASSPLSVAGELFF.

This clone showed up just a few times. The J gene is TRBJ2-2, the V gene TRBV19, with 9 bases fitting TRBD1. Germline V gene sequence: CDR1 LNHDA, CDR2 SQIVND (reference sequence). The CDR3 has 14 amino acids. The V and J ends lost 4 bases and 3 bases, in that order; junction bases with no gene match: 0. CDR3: CASSRTGDTGELFF. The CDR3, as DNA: TGTGCCAGTAGTAGGACAGGGGACACCGGGGAGCTGTTTTTT.

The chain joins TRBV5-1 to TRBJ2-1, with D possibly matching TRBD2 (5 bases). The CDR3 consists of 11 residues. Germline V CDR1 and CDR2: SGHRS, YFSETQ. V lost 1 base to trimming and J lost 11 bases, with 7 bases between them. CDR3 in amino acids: CASSLLAKQFF. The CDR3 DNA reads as TGCGCCAGCAGCTTGCTAGCTAAGCAGTTCTTC.

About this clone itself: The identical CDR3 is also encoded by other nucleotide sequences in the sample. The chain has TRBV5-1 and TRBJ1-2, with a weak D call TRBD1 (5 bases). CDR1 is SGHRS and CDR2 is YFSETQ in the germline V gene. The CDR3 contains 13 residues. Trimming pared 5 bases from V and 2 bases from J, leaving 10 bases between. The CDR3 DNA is TGCGCCAGCAGTCCGGGACGGAACTATGGCTACACCTTC. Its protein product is CASSPGRNYGYTF.

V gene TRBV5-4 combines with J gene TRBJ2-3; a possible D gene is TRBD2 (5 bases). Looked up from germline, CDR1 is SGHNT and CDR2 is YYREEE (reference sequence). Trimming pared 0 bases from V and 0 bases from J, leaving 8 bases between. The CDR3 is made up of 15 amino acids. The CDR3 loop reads CASSLAGGSTDTQYF. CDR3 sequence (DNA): TGTGCCAGCAGCTTGGCCGGCGGGAGCACAGATACGCAGTATTTT.

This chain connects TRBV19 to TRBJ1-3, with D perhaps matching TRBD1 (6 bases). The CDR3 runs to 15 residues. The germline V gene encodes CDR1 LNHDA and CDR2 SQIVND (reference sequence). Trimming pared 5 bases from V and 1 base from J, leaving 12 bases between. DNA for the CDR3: TGTGCCAGTAGTGCCGGCCAGGGGTCTGGAAACACCATATATTTT. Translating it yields CASSAGQGSGNTIYF.

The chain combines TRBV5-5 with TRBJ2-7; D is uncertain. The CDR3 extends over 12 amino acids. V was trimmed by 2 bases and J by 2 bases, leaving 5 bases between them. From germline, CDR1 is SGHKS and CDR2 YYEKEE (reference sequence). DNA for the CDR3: TGTGCCAGCAGCTTTGACACCTACGAGCAGTACTTC. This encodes CASSFDTYEQYF.

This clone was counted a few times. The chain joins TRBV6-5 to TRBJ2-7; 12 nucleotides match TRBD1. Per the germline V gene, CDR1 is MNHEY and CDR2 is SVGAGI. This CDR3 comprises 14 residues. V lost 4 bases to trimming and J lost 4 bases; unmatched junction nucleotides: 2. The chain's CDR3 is CASSWDRGPYEQYF. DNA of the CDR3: TGTGCCAGCAGTTGGGACAGGGGGCCGTACGAGCAGTACTTC.

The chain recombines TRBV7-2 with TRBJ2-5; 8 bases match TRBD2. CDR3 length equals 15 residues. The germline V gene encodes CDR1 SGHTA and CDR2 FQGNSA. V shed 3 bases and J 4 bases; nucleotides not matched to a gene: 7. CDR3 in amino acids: CASSFGGTRAETQYF. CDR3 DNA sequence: TGTGCCAGCAGCTTTGGAGGGACTAGGGCAGAGACCCAGTACTTC.

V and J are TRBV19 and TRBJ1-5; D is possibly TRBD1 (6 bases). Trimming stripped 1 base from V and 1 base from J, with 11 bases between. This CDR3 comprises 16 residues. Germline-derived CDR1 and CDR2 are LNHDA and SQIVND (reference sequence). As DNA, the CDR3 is TGTGCCAGTAGTATAGTGGAGGGGGTGAGCAATCAGCCCCAGCATTTT. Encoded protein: CASSIVEGVSNQPQHF.

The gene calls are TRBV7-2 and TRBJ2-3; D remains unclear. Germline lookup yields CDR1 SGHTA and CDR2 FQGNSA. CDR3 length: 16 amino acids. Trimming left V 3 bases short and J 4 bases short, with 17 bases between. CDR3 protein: CASSLNSIVVSDTQYF. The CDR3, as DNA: TGTGCCAGCAGCTTGAATAGCATTGTGGTATCAGATACGCAGTATTTT.

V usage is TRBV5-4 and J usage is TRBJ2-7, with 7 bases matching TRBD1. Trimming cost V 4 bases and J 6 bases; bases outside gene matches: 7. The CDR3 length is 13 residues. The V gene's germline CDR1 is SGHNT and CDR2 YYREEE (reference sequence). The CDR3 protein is CASSADRVSEQYF. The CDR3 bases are TGTGCCAGCAGCGCCGACAGGGTTTCCGAGCAGTACTTC.

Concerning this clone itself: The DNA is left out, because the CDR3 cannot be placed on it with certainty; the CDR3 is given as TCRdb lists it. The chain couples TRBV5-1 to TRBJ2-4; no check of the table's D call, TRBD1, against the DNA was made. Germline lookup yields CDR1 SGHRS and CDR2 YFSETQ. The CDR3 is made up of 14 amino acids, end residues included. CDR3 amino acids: CASSPVVAGGIQHF.

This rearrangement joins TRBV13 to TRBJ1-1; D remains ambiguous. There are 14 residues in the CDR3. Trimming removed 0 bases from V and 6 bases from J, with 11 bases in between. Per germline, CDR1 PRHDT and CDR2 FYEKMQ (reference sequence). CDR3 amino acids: CASSLGGRDAEAFF. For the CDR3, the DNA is TGTGCCAGCAGCTTAGGTGGCAGAGACGCTGAAGCTTTCTTT. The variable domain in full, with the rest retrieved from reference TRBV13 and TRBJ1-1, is AAGVIQSPRHLIKEKRETATLKCYPIPRHDTVYWYQQGPGQDPQFLISFYEKMQSDKGSIPDRFSAQQFSDYHSELNMSSLELGDSALYFCASSLGGRDAEAFFGQGTRLTVV.

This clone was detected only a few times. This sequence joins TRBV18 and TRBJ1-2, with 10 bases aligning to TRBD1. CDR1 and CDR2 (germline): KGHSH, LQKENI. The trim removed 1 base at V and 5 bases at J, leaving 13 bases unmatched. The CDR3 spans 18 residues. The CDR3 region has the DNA TGTGCCAGCTCACCACTTGGATTAGGGACAGGGGTTTGGTATGGCTACACCTTC. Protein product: CASSPLGLGTGVWYGYTF.

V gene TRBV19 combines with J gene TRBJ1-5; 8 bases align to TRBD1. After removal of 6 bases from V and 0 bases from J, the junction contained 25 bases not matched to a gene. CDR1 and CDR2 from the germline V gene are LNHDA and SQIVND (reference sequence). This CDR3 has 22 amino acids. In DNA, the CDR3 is TGTGCCAGTAGCTACTTATTTGCCAGGGGAGGACAGGGAAAAAATAGCAATCAGCCCCAGCATTTT. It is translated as CASSYLFARGGQGKNSNQPQHF. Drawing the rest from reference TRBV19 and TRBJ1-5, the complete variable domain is DGGITQSPKYLFRKEGQNVTLSCEQNLNHDAMYWYRQDPGQGLRLIYYSQIVNDFQKGDIAEGYSVSREKKESFPLTVTSAQKNPTAFYLCASSYLFARGGQGKNSNQPQHFGDGTRLSIL.

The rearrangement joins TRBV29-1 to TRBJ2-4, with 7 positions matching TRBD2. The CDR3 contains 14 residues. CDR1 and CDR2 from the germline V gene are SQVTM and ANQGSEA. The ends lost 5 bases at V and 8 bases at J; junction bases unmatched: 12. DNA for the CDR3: TGCAGCGTTTCTCCGGGGAGGGCGGGAGACATTCAGTACTTC. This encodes CSVSPGRAGDIQYF.

CDR3 residues: CASSRPGTASYEQYF. The CDR3 region has the DNA TGTGCCAGCAGCCGCCCCGGGACGGCATCCTACGAGCAGTACTTC. The V and J genes are TRBV6-5 and TRBJ2-7; the D call may be TRBD1 or TRBD2 (5 bases each). The CDR3 contains 15 residues. V shed 6 bases and J shed 1 base, with 16 bases lying between them. Per the germline V gene, CDR1 is MNHEY and CDR2 is SVGAGI.

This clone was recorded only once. The CDR3 region is CASSSEGRYADTQYF. In nucleotides, the CDR3 is TGTGCCAGCAGTTCGGAGGGGAGGTACGCAGATACGCAGTATTTT. The J gene is TRBJ2-3, the V gene TRBV6-5; D is possibly TRBD2 (6 bases). The germline V gene encodes CDR1 MNHEY and CDR2 SVGAGI. V lost 4 bases, J lost 4 bases, and 15 bases lay in between. This CDR3 has 15 residues.

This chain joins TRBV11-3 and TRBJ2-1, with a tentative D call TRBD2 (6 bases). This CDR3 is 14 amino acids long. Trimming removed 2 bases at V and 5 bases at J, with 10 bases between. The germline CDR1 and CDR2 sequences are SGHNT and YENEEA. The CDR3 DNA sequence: TGTGCCAGCAGCTTATCTAGCGCCCACAATGAGCAGTTCTTC. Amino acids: CASSLSSAHNEQFF.

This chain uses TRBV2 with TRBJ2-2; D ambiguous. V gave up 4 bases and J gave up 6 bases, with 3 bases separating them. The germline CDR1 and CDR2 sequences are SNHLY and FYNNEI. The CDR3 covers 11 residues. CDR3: CASSVSGELFF. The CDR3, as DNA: TGTGCCAGCAGTGTTTCCGGGGAGCTGTTTTTT.

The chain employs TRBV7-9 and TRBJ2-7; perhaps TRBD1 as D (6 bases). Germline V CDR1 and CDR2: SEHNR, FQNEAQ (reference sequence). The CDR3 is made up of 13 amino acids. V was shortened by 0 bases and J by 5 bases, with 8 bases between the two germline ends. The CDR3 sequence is CASSLAQGNEQYF. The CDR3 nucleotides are TGTGCCAGCAGCTTAGCCCAGGGGAACGAGCAGTACTTC.

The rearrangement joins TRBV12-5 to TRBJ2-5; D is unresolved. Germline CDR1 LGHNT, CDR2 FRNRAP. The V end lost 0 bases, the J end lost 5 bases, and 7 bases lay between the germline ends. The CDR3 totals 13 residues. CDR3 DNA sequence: TGTGCTAGTGGTTTGGTAGGAAGGGAGACCCAGTACTTC. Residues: CASGLVGRETQYF.

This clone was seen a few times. CDR3 region: CASSEMGRYLPEAFF. The CDR3 DNA sequence: TGTGCCAGCAGTGAAATGGGGCGTTACCTACCTGAAGCTTTCTTT. V gene TRBV6-1 combines with J gene TRBJ1-1, with D possibly matching TRBD1 (5 bases). Trimming pared 2 bases from V and 6 bases from J, leaving 16 bases between. Germline V CDR1 and CDR2: MNHNS, SASEGT. The CDR3 extends over 15 amino acids.

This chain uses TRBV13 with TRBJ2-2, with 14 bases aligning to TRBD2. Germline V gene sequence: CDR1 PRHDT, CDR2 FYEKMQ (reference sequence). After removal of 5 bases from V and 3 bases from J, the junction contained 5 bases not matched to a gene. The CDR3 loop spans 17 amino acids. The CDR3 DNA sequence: TGTGCCAGCAGCCAATGGGGACTAGCGGGAGACACCGGGGAGCTGTTTTTT. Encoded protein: CASSQWGLAGDTGELFF.

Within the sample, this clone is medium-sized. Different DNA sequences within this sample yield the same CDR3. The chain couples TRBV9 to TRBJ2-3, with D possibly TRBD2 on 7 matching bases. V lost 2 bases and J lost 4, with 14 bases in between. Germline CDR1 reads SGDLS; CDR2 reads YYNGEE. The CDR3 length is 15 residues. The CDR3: CASSVSGRGADTQYF. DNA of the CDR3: TGTGCCAGCAGCGTGTCAGGGAGGGGGGCAGATACGCAGTATTTT.

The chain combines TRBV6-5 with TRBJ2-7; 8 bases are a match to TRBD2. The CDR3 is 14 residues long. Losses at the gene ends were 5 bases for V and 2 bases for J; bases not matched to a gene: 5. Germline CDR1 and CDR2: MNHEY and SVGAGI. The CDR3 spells CASSRLARAYEQYF. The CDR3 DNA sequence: TGTGCCAGCAGTAGACTAGCGCGAGCCTACGAGCAGTACTTC.

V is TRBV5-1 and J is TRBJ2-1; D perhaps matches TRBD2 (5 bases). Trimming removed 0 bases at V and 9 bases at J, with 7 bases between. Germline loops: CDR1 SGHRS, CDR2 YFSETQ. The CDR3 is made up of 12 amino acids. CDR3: CASSLVSGEQFF. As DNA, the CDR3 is TGCGCCAGCAGCTTGGTCAGCGGTGAGCAGTTCTTC. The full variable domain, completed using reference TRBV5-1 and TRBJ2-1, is KAGVTQTPRYLIKTRGQQVTLSCSPISGHRSVSWYQQTPGQGLQFLFEYFSETQRNKGNFPGRFSGRQFSNSRSEMNVSTLELGDSALYLCASSLVSGEQFFGPGTRLTVL.

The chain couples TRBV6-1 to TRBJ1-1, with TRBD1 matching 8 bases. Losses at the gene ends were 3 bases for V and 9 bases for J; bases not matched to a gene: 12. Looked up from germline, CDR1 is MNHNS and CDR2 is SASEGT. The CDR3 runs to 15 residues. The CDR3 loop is CASSDSGQGADQAFF. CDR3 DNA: TGTGCCAGCAGTGATTCTGGACAGGGCGCTGACCAAGCTTTCTTT.

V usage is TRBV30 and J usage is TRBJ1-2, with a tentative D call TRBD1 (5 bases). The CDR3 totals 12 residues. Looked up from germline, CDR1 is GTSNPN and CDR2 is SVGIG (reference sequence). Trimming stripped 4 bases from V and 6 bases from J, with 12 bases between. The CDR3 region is CAWMEGLHGYTF. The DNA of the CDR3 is TGTGCCTGGATGGAGGGGCTGCATGGCTACACCTTC.